Included here is one TCR beta chain sequence, with context. This entry is derived from a study of shared clonotypes between healthy human individuals. Sequencing was performed on unsorted PBMC DNA using ten immunoSEQ deep assay plates. Some clones are missing from TCRdb's copy, which holds only in-frame ones; the method was immunoSEQ multiplex PCR. The sample holds about 490,000 clones; about 80% are singletons and the top ten take around 12%. V shed 5 bases, J shed 0 bases, and the junction held 11 bases outside the gene matches. In germline, CDR1 is SEHNR, CDR2 FQNEAQ (reference sequence). The CDR3 consists of 18 residues.

The sample comprised PBMCs. This receptor was identified in a woman in her thirties or forties in good health. Some clones in this sample may be carry-over from other donors' samples. The chain joins TRBV7-9 to TRBJ2-3; 10 nucleotides match TRBD2. Here the CDR3 reads CASSETSGRPSSTDTQYF. CDR3 nucleotide sequence: TGTGCCAGCAGCGAGACTAGCGGGCGGCCGTCTAGCACAGATACGCAGTATTTT.